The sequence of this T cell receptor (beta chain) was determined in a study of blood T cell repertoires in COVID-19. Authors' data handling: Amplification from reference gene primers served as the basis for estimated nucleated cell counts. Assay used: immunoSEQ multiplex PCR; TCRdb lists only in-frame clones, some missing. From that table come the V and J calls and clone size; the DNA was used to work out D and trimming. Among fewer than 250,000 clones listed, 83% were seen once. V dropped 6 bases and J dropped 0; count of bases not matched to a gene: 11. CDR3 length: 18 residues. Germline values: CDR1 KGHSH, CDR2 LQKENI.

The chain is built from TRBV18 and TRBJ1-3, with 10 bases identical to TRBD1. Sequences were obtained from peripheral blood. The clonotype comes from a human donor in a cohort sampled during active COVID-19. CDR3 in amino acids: CASSPRDRGFSSGNTIYF. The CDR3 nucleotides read TGTGCCAGCTCTCCCCGGGACAGGGGCTTCAGCTCTGGAAACACCATATATTTT.